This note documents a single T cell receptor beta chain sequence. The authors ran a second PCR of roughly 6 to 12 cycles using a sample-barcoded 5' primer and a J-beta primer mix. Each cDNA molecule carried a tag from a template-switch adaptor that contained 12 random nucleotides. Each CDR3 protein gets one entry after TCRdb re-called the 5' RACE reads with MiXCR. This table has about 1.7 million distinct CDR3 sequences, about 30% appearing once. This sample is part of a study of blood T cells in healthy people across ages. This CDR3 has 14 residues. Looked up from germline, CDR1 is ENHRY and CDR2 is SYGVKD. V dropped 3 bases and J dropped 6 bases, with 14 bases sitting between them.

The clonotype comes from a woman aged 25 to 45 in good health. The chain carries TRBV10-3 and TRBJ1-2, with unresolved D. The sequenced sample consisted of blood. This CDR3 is CAISDSRPADGYTF. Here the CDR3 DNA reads TGTGCCATCAGTGATTCACGACCGGCGGATGGCTACACCTTC.